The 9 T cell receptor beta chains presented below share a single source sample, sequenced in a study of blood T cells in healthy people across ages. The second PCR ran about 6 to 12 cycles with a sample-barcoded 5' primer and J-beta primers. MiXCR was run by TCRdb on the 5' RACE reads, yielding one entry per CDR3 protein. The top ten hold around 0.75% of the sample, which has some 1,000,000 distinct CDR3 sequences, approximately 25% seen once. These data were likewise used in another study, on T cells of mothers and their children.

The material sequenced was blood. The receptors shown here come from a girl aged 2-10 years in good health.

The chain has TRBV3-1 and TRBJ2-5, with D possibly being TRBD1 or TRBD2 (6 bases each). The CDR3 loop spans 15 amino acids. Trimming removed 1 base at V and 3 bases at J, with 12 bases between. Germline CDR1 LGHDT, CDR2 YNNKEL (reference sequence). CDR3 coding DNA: TGTGCCAGCAGCCAAGGTCTAGGGGGGAAAGAGACCCAGTACTTC. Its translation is CASSQGLGGKETQYF.

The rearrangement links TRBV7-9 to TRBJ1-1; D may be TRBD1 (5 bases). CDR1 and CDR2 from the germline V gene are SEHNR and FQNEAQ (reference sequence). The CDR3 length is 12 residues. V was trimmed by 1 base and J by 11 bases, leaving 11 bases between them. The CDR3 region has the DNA TGTGCCAGCAGCTTAGGGGCAGGGATGGCTTTCTTT. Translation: CASSLGAGMAFF.

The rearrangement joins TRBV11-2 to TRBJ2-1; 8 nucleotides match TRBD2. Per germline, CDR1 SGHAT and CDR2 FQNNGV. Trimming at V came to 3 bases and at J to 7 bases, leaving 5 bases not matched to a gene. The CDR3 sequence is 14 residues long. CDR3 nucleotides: TGTGCCAGCAGCTTTGGCGAGCGGGAGAATGAGCAGTTCTTC. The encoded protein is CASSFGERENEQFF.

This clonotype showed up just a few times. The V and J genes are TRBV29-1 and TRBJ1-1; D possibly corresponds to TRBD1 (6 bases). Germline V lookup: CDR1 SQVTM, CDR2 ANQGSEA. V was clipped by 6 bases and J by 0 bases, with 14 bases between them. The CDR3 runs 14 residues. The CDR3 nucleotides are TGCAGCGTCGCTACTAGACAGGTGAACACTGAAGCTTTCTTT. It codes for CSVATRQVNTEAFF.

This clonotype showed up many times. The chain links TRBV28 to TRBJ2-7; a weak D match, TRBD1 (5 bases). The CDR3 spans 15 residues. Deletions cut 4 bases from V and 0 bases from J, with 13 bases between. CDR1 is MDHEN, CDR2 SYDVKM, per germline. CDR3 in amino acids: CASSSRQFTSYEQYF. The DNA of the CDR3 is TGTGCCAGCAGTTCGCGACAGTTTACCTCCTACGAGCAGTACTTC.

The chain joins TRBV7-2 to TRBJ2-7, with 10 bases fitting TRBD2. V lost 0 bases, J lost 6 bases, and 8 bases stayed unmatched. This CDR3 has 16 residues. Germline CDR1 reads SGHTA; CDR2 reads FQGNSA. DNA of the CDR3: TGTGCCAGCAGCTTAGCTCTAGCGGGGGCCTTCGGCGAGCAGTACTTC. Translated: CASSLALAGAFGEQYF.

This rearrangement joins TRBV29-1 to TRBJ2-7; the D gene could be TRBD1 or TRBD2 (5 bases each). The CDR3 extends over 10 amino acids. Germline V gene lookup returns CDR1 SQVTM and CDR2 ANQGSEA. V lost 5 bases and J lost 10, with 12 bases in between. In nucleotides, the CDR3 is TGCAGCGTTACAGGAGGTCGTCAGTACTTC. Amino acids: CSVTGGRQYF.

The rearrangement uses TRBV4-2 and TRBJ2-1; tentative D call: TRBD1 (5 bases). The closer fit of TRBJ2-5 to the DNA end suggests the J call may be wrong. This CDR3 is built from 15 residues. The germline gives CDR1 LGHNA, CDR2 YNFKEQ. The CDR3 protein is CASSQLQGGRETQYF. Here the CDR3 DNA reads TGTGCCAGCAGCCAATTGCAGGGTGGTAGGGAGACCCAGTACTTC.

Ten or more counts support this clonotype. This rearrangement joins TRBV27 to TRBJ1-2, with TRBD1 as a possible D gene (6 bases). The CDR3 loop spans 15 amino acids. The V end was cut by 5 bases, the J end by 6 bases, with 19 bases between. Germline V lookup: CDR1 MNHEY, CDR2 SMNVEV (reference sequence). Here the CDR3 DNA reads TGTGCCAGCAGTCGTAAAACAGGGATTGTGGATGGCTACACCTTC. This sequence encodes CASSRKTGIVDGYTF.